What follows is one T cell receptor (beta chain) and its context. Described treatment: randomized to nivolumab then ipilimumab (arm A) or the reverse (arm B). Patients had received no earlier DNA-damaging chemotherapy. Sorted cells were live CD3+CD8+, lacking CD19 and CD56, from PBMCs. Repertoires were generated with immunoSEQ multiplex PCR, while TCRdb's copy carries only in-frame clones and drops some. The sample shows 7,700 or so clones, about 55% of them seen only once. These data belong to a study of sequential checkpoint blockade in melanoma. Study overall: Randomization was 1:1 between first-line nivolumab→ipilimumab and ipilimumab→nivolumab.

The germline V gene encodes CDR1 SQVTM and CDR2 ANQGSEA. The CDR3 is made up of 13 amino acids. Losses at the gene ends were 3 bases for V and 3 bases for J; bases not matched to a gene: 3. This material consisted of CD8+ T cells sorted from blood (inferred from file names), taken from a patient given nivolumab and ipilimumab in sequence. The sequence derives from a human donor with melanoma. This chain uses TRBV29-1 with TRBJ1-2; 8 bases align to TRBD1. The CDR3 loop is CSVDDRGDYGYTF. DNA of the CDR3: TGCAGCGTTGATGACAGGGGTGACTATGGCTACACCTTC.